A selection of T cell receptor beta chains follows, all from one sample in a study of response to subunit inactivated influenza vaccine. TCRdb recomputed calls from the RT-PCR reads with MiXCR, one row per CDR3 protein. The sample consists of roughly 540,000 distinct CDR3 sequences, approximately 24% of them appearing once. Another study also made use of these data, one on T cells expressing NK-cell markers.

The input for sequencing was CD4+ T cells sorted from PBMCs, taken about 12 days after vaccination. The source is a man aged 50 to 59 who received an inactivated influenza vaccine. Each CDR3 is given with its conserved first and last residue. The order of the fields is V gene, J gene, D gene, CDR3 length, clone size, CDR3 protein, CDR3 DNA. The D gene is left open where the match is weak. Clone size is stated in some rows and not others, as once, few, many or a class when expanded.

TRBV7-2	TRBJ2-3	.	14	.	CASSLNSRPDTQYF	TGTGCCAGCAGCCTTAACTCACGGCCAGATACGCAGTATTTT
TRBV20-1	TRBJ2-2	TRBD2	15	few	CSATLAGSNTGELFF	TGCAGTGCTACTCTAGCGGGGTCGAACACCGGGGAGCTGTTTTTT
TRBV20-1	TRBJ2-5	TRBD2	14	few	CSAVLAGKQETQYF	TGCAGTGCTGTACTAGCGGGCAAACAAGAGACCCAGTACTTC
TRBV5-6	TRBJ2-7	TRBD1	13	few	CASSWPGTAEQYF	TGTGCCAGCAGCTGGCCCGGGACAGCCGAGCAGTACTTC
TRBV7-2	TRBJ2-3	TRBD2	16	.	CASSPLAGASTDTQYF	TGTGCCAGCAGCCCCCTAGCGGGGGCCAGCACAGATACGCAGTATTTT
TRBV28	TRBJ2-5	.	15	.	CASSLLGQGEETQYF	TGTGCCAGCAGTTTATTAGGGCAGGGCGAAGAGACCCAGTACTTC
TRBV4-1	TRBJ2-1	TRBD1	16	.	CASSPPWTGSGNEQFF	TGCGCCAGCAGCCCTCCCTGGACAGGGTCGGGCAATGAGCAGTTCTTC
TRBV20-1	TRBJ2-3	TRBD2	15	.	CSAPSGRTRQGTQYF	TGCAGTGCTCCTAGCGGGAGGACACGACAGGGTACGCAGTATTTT
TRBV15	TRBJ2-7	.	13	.	CATSRDLRYEQYF	TGTGCCACCAGCAGAGATTTAAGATACGAGCAGTACTTC
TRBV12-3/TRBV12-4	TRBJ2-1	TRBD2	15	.	CASSRLAGPYNEQFF	TGTGCCAGCAGTCGACTAGCGGGACCCTACAATGAGCAGTTCTTC
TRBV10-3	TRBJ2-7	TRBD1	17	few	CAISDQPGQGALGEQYF	TGTGCCATCAGTGATCAACCCGGACAGGGGGCGCTGGGAGAGCAGTACTTC
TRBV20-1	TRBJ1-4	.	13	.	CSATGQPNEKLFF	TGCAGTGCTACTGGACAGCCTAATGAAAAACTGTTTTTT
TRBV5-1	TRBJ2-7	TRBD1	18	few	CASSLVLRGTGASYEQYF	TGCGCCAGCAGCTTGGTACTCCGGGGAACAGGGGCGTCCTACGAGCAGTACTTC
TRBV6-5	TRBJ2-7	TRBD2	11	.	CASTDGGSQYF	TGTGCCAGCACCGACGGGGGGTCCCAGTACTTC
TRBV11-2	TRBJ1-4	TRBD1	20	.	CASSSPGTGSYLRTNEKLFF	TGTGCCAGCAGCTCCCCCGGGACAGGATCGTACCTTAGAACTAATGAAAAACTGTTTTTT
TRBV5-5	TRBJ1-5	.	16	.	CASSLRPDLSNQPQHF	TGTGCCAGCAGCTTGAGGCCGGACCTTAGCAATCAGCCCCAGCATTTT
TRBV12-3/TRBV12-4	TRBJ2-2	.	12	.	CASSFFPGELFF	TGTGCCAGCAGTTTTTTCCCCGGGGAGCTGTTTTTT
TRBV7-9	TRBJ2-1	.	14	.	CASSFTHTHNEQFF	TGTGCCAGCAGCTTTACCCACACACACAATGAGCAGTTCTTC
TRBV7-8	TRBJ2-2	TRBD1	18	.	CASSLDLGTGVAAGELFF	TGTGCCAGCAGCTTAGACCTCGGGACAGGGGTCGCGGCCGGGGAGCTGTTTTTT
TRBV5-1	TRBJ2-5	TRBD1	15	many	CASSPGTGLQETQYF	TGCGCCAGCAGCCCCGGGACAGGGCTTCAAGAGACCCAGTACTTC
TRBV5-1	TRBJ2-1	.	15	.	CASSSPGLGYNEQFF	TGCGCCAGCAGCTCTCCGGGACTGGGGTACAATGAGCAGTTCTTC
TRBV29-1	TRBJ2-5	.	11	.	CSVVGEETQYF	TGCAGCGTTGTCGGGGAGGAGACCCAGTACTTC
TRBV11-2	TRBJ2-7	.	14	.	CASSLGQVAYEQYF	TGTGCCAGCAGCTTAGGACAGGTAGCCTACGAGCAGTACTTC